The rows below give T cell receptor beta chains drawn from one sample of a study of blood T cell repertoires in COVID-19. Here immunoSEQ multiplex PCR was the method, and the copy in TCRdb shows in-frame clones only, minus some. The sample lists about 220,000 clones; about 85% were seen once. Sequenced: PBMCs or T cells enriched from blood (not recorded which). The receptors were gathered from a woman aged 25 to 39 who had recovered from COVID-19. Both conserved end residues are part of each CDR3. The D gene is left open where the match is weak. Clone size, where shown, is once, few, many, or a class for clones that have expanded.

cdr3_nt cdr3_aa j_call v_call clone_size d_call
TGTGCCAGCAGCGTAGACCCGCAGGATCAGCCCCAGCATTTT CASSVDPQDQPQHF TRBJ1-5 TRBV9 . .
TGTGCCAGCAGTTTATCGTGGGGGCTAGAGCAGTTCTTC CASSLSWGLEQFF TRBJ2-1 TRBV27 . .
TGTGCCAGCAGCTCGATAGCGGGGGAAACGCAGTATTTT CASSSIAGETQYF TRBJ2-3 TRBV7-2 . TRBD2
TGCGCCAGCAGGAGGGACAGGCCTACAAACTACGAGCAGTACTTC CASRRDRPTNYEQYF TRBJ2-7 TRBV10-1 . TRBD1
TGTGCCAGCAGCTTAACGTACCCCGGCGGTCCATCTGAAGCTTTCTTT CASSLTYPGGPSEAFF TRBJ1-1 TRBV7-9 . .
TGTGCCAGCAGTCCACAGGGAAAAGAGCAGTACTTC CASSPQGKEQYF TRBJ2-7 TRBV6-5 . .
TGTGCCAGCAGACCTGACTGGAACTCCTACGAGCAGTACTTC CASRPDWNSYEQYF TRBJ2-7 TRBV9 . .
TGTGCCAGCAGCACTGGTAACACCATATATTTT CASSTGNTIYF TRBJ1-3 TRBV5-6 . .
TGTGCCAGCAGTGACGAATGGGCGATGACAGGTATGAACACTGAAGCTTTCTTT CASSDEWAMTGMNTEAFF TRBJ1-1 TRBV25-1 . .
TGTGCCAGCCTAGCGGGGTTCTCCTACAATGAGCAGTTCTTC CASLAGFSYNEQFF TRBJ2-1 TRBV2 . TRBD2
TGTGCCAGCAGCTTAGCTTCGGGGGTTAATGAAAAACTGTTTTTT CASSLASGVNEKLFF TRBJ1-4 TRBV7-9 . .
TGTGCCAGCAGCCTAGGACTAGCGGGGGGGACCCAGTACTTC CASSLGLAGGTQYF TRBJ2-5 TRBV7-2 . TRBD2
TGTGCCAGCAGCTATACAGTGAACTATGGCTACACCTTC CASSYTVNYGYTF TRBJ1-2 TRBV7-8 . .
TGTGCCACCAGCATCAACAGGATGAGTGAAAAACTGTTTTTT CATSINRMSEKLFF TRBJ1-4 TRBV15 . .
TGTGCCAGCAGCGTTTCCGGACAGGGGAGCCCCGGGGAGCTGTTTTTT CASSVSGQGSPGELFF TRBJ2-2 TRBV11-2 once TRBD1
TGTGCCAGCAGCCGCACCGGGACAAATAATTCACCCCTCCACTTT CASSRTGTNNSPLHF TRBJ1-6 TRBV7-9 . .
TGTGCCATCAGTGCGTTCGAGCGGGGCACGAACACCGGGGAGCTGTTTTTT CAISAFERGTNTGELFF TRBJ2-2 TRBV10-3 . TRBD2
TGTGCCATTAAAGGGGGGGGGAACACAGATACGCAGTATTTT CAIKGGGNTDTQYF TRBJ2-3 TRBV10-3 . .
TGCGCCAGCAGCTTGGGACAGGGGGCTTCGTCACCCCTCCACTTT CASSLGQGASSPLHF TRBJ1-6 TRBV5-1 . TRBD1
TGTGCCAGTAGTATGGGGGCTAATTCACCCCTCCACTTT CASSMGANSPLHF TRBJ1-6 TRBV19 . .
TGTGCCATCAGGCCGGGACAGGGAGCTAACTATGGCTACACCTTC CAIRPGQGANYGYTF TRBJ1-2 TRBV10-3 . TRBD1
TGTGCCAGCAGCTTACTTGGGACAGGGGGCTACAATGAGCAGTTCTTC CASSLLGTGGYNEQFF TRBJ2-1 TRBV7-9 . TRBD1
TGCAGCGTGCCGACAGGGCCCCACAATGAGCAGTTCTTC CSVPTGPHNEQFF TRBJ2-1 TRBV29-1 . TRBD1
TGCGCCAGCAGCAGATCCAGGGGGCGCGGGAACGAGCAGTACTTC CASSRSRGRGNEQYF TRBJ2-7 TRBV5-1 . TRBD1